What follows is one T cell receptor (beta chain) and its context. This sample is part of a study of a mutant IDH1 vaccine in newly diagnosed glioma. Whole-study context: Earlier care involved radiotherapy, temozolomide, or both, and the majority received both.

Time point defined: baseline, week 1 (first vaccination visit). Described treatment: pre-vaccination baseline after standard-of-care therapy. CDR1 and CDR2 (germline): SEHNR, FQNEAQ (reference sequence). This CDR3 has 14 residues. The V gene lost 2 bases and the J gene lost 7 bases, with 11 bases spanning the gap. Using immunoSEQ multiplex PCR, the repertoire was profiled, and TCRdb retains in-frame clones only, with some absent. The table includes about 30,000 clones, about 80% detected once. The TCR was taken from a man under 40 with glioma. J is TRBJ1-4 and V is TRBV7-9, with a possible D match to TRBD1 (5 bases). Material: PBMCs, obtained from a glioma patient treated with radiotherapy, temozolomide or both. CDR3 sequence reads: CASSLSGGGEKLFF. CDR3 nucleotides: TGTGCCAGCAGCTTAAGTGGGGGGGGTGAAAAACTGTTTTTT.